These 12 T cell receptor beta chains share one sample of origin, sequenced in a study of blood T cells in healthy people across ages. A second PCR of 7 to 11 cycles used a sample-barcoded 5' primer and a J-beta primer mix. TCRdb redid the calling of the 5' RACE reads with MiXCR, one entry per CDR3 protein. The sample carries about 1.5 million distinct CDR3 sequences, around 40% recorded once. Material for sequencing was blood. Every receptor here comes from a woman aged 18-30 years in good health.

This clonotype was picked up many times. The chain couples TRBV20-1 to TRBJ2-3; D may be TRBD1 (6 bases). Germline V gives CDR1 DFQATT, CDR2 SNEGSKA (reference sequence). V was cut by 6 bases and J by 0 bases, with 19 bases left in between. The CDR3 contains 16 residues. For the CDR3, the DNA is TGCAGTGCCTGGACAGCGAAGGGGCTTAGCACAGATACGCAGTATTTT. As protein: CSAWTAKGLSTDTQYF.

There are a few counts of this clonotype. V is TRBV6-2 or TRBV6-3 and J is TRBJ2-5; D is tentatively TRBD1 or TRBD2 (5 bases each). The V gene lost 2 bases and the J gene lost 11 bases, with 15 bases spanning the gap. CDR3 length equals 13 residues. Germline CDR1 is MNHEY and CDR2 is SVGEGT. The chain's CDR3 is CASSYVGVYEQYF. CDR3 nucleotide sequence: TGTGCCAGCAGTTACGTGGGGGTCTATGAGCAGTACTTC.

The chain has TRBV6-6 and TRBJ1-2; no definite D call. Trimming took off 1 base at V and 8 bases at J, with 11 bases between the two ends. This CDR3 contains 13 residues. Germline lookup yields CDR1 MNHNY and CDR2 SVGAGI (reference sequence). The CDR3 DNA follows: TGTGCCAGCAGTTACTTGGTGGATAACGGCTACACCTTC. This gives the protein CASSYLVDNGYTF.

The gene calls are TRBV27 and TRBJ2-7; 7 bases match TRBD2. J gave up 5 bases and V 7 bases, and 14 bases lay outside the gene matches. Germline V gene sequence: CDR1 MNHEY, CDR2 SMNVEV (reference sequence). This CDR3 spans 15 amino acids. The CDR3 loop reads CASTSRLASLHEQYF. Written as DNA, the CDR3 is TGTGCCAGCACTTCGAGACTAGCCTCCCTCCACGAGCAGTACTTC.

The chain is built from TRBV5-1 and TRBJ2-1; 13 nucleotides align to TRBD2. Germline-derived CDR1 and CDR2 are SGHRS and YFSETQ. The ends lost 7 bases at V and 8 bases at J; junction bases unmatched: 9. CDR3 length: 15 amino acids. CDR3 DNA: TGCGCCAGCCTCCCGGGACTAGCGGGGTTGGATGAGCAGTTCTTC. Its protein product is CASLPGLAGLDEQFF.

This clonotype was detected only a few times. The CDR3 spells CASGSCNEQFF. CDR3 DNA sequence: TGTGCCAGCGGTAGCTGCAATGAGCAGTTCTTC. The V gene is TRBV12-3 or TRBV12-4, the J gene TRBJ2-1; D gene ambiguous. The V gene lost 8 bases and the J gene lost 6 bases, with 8 bases spanning the gap. There are 11 residues in the CDR3.

Only a few counts were recorded for this clonotype. V usage is TRBV20-1 and J usage is TRBJ1-2; 8 bases map to TRBD1. This CDR3 has 15 residues. With 6 bases clipped from V and 3 bases from J, the junction kept 12 bases outside the gene matches. From germline, CDR1 is DFQATT and CDR2 SNEGSKA (reference sequence). As DNA, the CDR3 is TGCAGTGCCGTCCCAGGGGGCAAAGGCTACTATGGCTACACCTTC. It codes for CSAVPGGKGYYGYTF.

This clonotype was found a few times. The CDR3 region has the DNA TGTGCCAGCAGACAGACCAGGGACTATGGCTACACCTTC. Its protein is CASRQTRDYGYTF. V and J are TRBV6-2 or TRBV6-3 and TRBJ1-2, with a possible D match to TRBD1 (5 bases). CDR3 length: 13 amino acids. V shed 6 bases and J shed 3 bases, with 11 bases lying between them. CDR1 and CDR2 (germline): MNHEY, SVGEGT.

The chain recombines TRBV3-1 with TRBJ1-1; D unresolved. V lost 6 bases and J 1 base, leaving 9 bases between the germline ends. Germline CDR1 is LGHDT and CDR2 is YNNKEL (reference sequence). This CDR3 contains 13 residues. The CDR3 coding sequence is TGTGCCAGCAGAGCAACAAAGAACACTGAAGCTTTCTTT. It codes for CASRATKNTEAFF. Supplemented by reference TRBV3-1 and TRBJ1-1, the full variable domain reads DTAVSQTPKYLVTQMGNDKSIKCEQNLGHDTMYWYKQDSKKFLKIMFSYNNKELIINETVPNRFSPKSPDKAHLNLHINSLELGDSAVYFCASRATKNTEAFFGQGTRLTVV.

This chain connects TRBV27 to TRBJ1-1; D unclear. Trimming pared 1 base from V and 0 bases from J, leaving 9 bases between. This CDR3 contains 15 residues. CDR1 MNHEY and CDR2 SMNVEV come from the germline V gene (reference sequence). CDR3 nucleotide sequence: TGTGCCAGCAGTTTATTTCCGGAGATGAACACTGAAGCTTTCTTT. Amino acid sequence: CASSLFPEMNTEAFF.

This clonotype has a count of ten or more. This rearrangement joins TRBV29-1 to TRBJ2-1; no definite D call. Trimming removed 4 bases at V and 9 bases at J, with 7 bases between. From germline, CDR1 is SQVTM and CDR2 ANQGSEA. The CDR3 spans 10 residues. The CDR3 reads CSVGVFEQFF. The DNA of the CDR3 is TGCAGCGTTGGAGTTTTTGAGCAGTTCTTC.

V is TRBV29-1 and J is TRBJ2-7; D call uncertain. The germline CDR1 and CDR2 sequences are SQVTM and ANQGSEA. The V and J ends lost 4 bases and 7 bases respectively, with 11 bases between them. CDR3 size: 11 residues. CDR3 residues: CSVAAPNEQYF. The CDR3 bases are TGCAGCGTTGCCGCCCCTAATGAGCAGTACTTC.